This T cell receptor (beta chain) was sequenced for a study of T cells in Graves' hyperthyroidism and ophthalmopathy. This clonotype was counted at least ten times. CDR1 and CDR2 from the germline V gene are MNHEY and SMNVEV (reference sequence). This CDR3 spans 14 amino acids. V trimming: 5 bases; J trimming: 6 bases; junction bases outside the gene matches: 7. RNA transcripts yielded amplified TCR beta CDR3 regions. With the HTBI primer set, the TCR CDR3 went through a first round of RT-PCR. TCRdb re-called the multiplex PCR reads through MiXCR, storing one row per CDR3 protein. Of 470,000 or so distinct CDR3 sequences in the sample, less than 25% are singletons; the top ten hold approximately 25%.

The chain has TRBV27 and TRBJ1-2; TRBD1 matches at 9 bases. The source material was blood. The sequence was collected from a man in his late teens or twenties with Graves' hyperthyroidism. CDR3 sequence: CASSTTGGFDGYTF. The CDR3 bases are TGTGCCAGCAGTACGACAGGGGGATTTGATGGCTACACCTTC.